This T cell receptor (beta chain) was identified in a study of T cells in Graves' hyperthyroidism and ophthalmopathy. Amplification yielded TCR beta CDR3 regions, with RNA transcripts as the source. RT-PCR in the first round (using the HTBI primer set) targeted the TCR CDR3. TCRdb redid the calling of the multiplex PCR reads with MiXCR, one entry per CDR3 protein. The data show hundreds of thousands of distinct CDR3 sequences, with about 17% seen just once and about 29% held by the top ten. This clonotype appeared many times. Trimming took 0 bases from V and 3 from J, leaving 12 bases between them. CDR3 size: 15 residues. CDR1 and CDR2 (germline): LGHDT, YNNKEL (reference sequence).

The TCR originated in a young woman with Graves' ophthalmopathy. The chain has TRBV3-1 and TRBJ2-7, with unresolved D. What was sequenced was blood. For the CDR3, the DNA is TGTGCCAGCAGCCAAGATCGGTGGTCCGGCTACGAGCAGTACTTC. Encoded protein: CASSQDRWSGYEQYF.